A selection of T cell receptor beta chains follows, all from one sample in a study of T cell repertoires in cytomegalovirus infection. One entry per CDR3 protein results from TCRdb running MiXCR on the reads. The profile covers 110,000 to 150,000 distinct CDR3 sequences, with roughly a third appearing a single time and roughly 50% taken by the ten largest. Their antigens remain unidentified. The sample consisted of CD8+ T cells from cultured PBMCs, taken from culture after CMV antigen stimulation. The receptors were sampled from a human donor in good health (CMV status not recorded). Some clones in this sample may be carry-over from other donors' samples. CDR3s include the opening cysteine and the closing phenylalanine or tryptophan. The order of the fields is V gene, J gene, D gene, clone size, CDR3 protein, CDR3 DNA. D genes are given only for firm matches. Clone sizes are given selectively: once, few, many, or a class where the clone is expanded.

>TRBV19|TRBJ1-1|.|few
CASSPLAGTEAFF
TGTGCCAGTAGCCCACTGGCGGGAACTGAAGCTTTCTTT
>TRBV7-7|TRBJ2-1|TRBD2|few
CASSLDGGVEYNEQFF
TGTGCCAGCAGCTTGGACGGGGGGGTGGAGTACAATGAGCAGTTCTTC
>TRBV4-1|TRBJ2-1|TRBD1|.
CASSQTGASYNEQFF
TGCGCCAGCAGCCAAACAGGGGCCTCCTACAATGAGCAGTTCTTC
>TRBV9|TRBJ2-1|.|.
CASSVEGRLSNEQFF
TGTGCCAGCAGCGTAGAGGGGCGACTCAGCAATGAGCAGTTCTTC
>TRBV7-2|TRBJ2-1|TRBD2|few
CASSSPLGAGVSNEQFF
TGTGCCAGCAGCTCCCCTTTGGGAGCGGGAGTTAGTAATGAGCAGTTCTTC
>TRBV2|TRBJ2-5|.|.
CASWVFEETQYF
TGTGCCAGCTGGGTGTTCGAGGAGACCCAGTACTTC
>TRBV11-3|TRBJ1-1|.|.
CASSETGTTEAFF
TGTGCCAGCAGCGAAACAGGGACCACTGAAGCTTTCTTT
>TRBV6-1|TRBJ1-1|.|.
CASSPQGTLNTEAFF
TGTGCCAGCAGTCCACAGGGCACGCTGAACACTGAAGCTTTCTTT
>TRBV7-8|TRBJ2-5|.|.
CASSSPGTNGETQYF
TGTGCCAGCAGCTCACCGGGGACCAACGGAGAGACCCAGTACTTC
>TRBV2|TRBJ1-1|.|.
CASKQGGPLNTEAFF
TGTGCCAGCAAACAGGGAGGCCCCTTGAACACTGAAGCTTTCTTT
>TRBV30|TRBJ2-1|.|.
CAWSGAGTSYNEQFF
TGTGCCTGGAGCGGGGCGGGTACGTCCTACAATGAGCAGTTCTTC
>TRBV7-9|TRBJ2-7|.|many
CASSLGDSSYEQYF
TGTGCCAGCAGCTTAGGTGACAGCTCCTACGAGCAGTACTTC
>TRBV12-3/TRBV12-4|TRBJ2-1|TRBD2|few
CASSLQTSGYNEQFF
TGTGCCAGCAGTTTACAGACTAGCGGTTACAATGAGCAGTTCTTC
>TRBV7-9|TRBJ2-7|.|few
CASSFSATYEQYF
TGTGCCAGCAGCTTTTCGGCAACCTACGAGCAGTACTTC
>TRBV4-1|TRBJ1-5|TRBD1|.
CASSPGTGVQPQHF
TGCGCCAGCAGCCCAGGGACAGGGGTTCAGCCCCAGCATTTT
>TRBV12-3/TRBV12-4|TRBJ1-5|.|few
CASSDLSTGSNQPQHF
TGTGCCAGCAGTGACCTCTCGACAGGTAGCAATCAGCCCCAGCATTTT
>TRBV28|TRBJ1-4|TRBD1|.
CASSSRTGSLATNEKLFF
TGTGCCAGCAGTTCTAGGACAGGGAGTTTAGCAACTAATGAAAAACTGTTTTTT
>TRBV28|TRBJ2-7|TRBD1|.
CASTLTGVGYEQYF
TGTGCCAGCACCTTGACAGGGGTCGGGTACGAGCAGTACTTC
>TRBV29-1|TRBJ2-1|TRBD2|few
CSVESAGDIGEQFF
TGCAGCGTTGAGTCAGCGGGGGACATCGGGGAGCAGTTCTTC
>TRBV4-1|TRBJ2-2|.|.
CASSQATGELFF
TGCGCCAGCAGCCAAGCGACCGGGGAGCTGTTTTTT
>TRBV6-1|TRBJ1-5|.|.
CASSWGGWSQPQHF
TGTGCCAGCAGCTGGGGGGGCTGGTCTCAGCCCCAGCATTTT
>TRBV9|TRBJ2-3|TRBD2|.
CASSVRLAGSTDTQYF
TGTGCCAGCAGCGTCCGACTAGCGGGGTCCACAGATACGCAGTATTTT
>TRBV19|TRBJ1-2|.|.
CASSSSTLAGYGYTF
TGTGCCAGTAGTTCATCCACGCTCGCGGGGTATGGCTACACCTTC
>TRBV20-1|TRBJ1-3|.|few
CSAHRVLSGNTIYF
TGCAGTGCCCACAGGGTCCTCTCTGGAAACACCATATATTTT
>TRBV7-2|TRBJ2-7|.|many
CASSLGLGAGYEQYF
TGTGCCAGCAGCTTGGGCCTCGGCGCGGGCTACGAGCAGTACTTC
>TRBV4-1|TRBJ1-1|TRBD1|.
CASSQGQGAADTEAFF
TGCGCCAGCAGCCAAGGCCAGGGGGCTGCTGACACTGAAGCTTTCTTT